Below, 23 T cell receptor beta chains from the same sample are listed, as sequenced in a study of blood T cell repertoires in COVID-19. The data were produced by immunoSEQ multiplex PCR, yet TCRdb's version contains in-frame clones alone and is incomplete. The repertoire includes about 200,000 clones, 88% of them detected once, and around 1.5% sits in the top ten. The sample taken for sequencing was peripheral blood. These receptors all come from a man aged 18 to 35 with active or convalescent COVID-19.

CDR3: CAWSPHSGNTIYF. The DNA for the CDR3 is TGTGCCTGGAGCCCCCACTCTGGAAACACCATATATTTT. The chain recombines TRBV30 with TRBJ1-3; D is ambiguous. Trimming removed 3 bases at V and 0 bases at J, with 6 bases between. The length of the CDR3 is 13 residues. Germline V gene sequence: CDR1 GTSNPN, CDR2 SVGIG (reference sequence).

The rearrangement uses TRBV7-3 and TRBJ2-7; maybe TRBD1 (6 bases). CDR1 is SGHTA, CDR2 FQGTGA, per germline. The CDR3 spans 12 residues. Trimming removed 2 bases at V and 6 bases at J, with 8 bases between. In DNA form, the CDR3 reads TGTGCCAGCAGCTTAGGCAGGGGCGAGCAGTACTTC. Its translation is CASSLGRGEQYF.

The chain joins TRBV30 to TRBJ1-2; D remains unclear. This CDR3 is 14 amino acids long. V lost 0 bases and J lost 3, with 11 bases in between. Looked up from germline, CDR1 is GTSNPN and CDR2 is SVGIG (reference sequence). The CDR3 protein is CAWSVRPDYYGYTF. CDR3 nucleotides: TGTGCCTGGAGTGTACGTCCAGACTACTATGGCTACACCTTC.

In DNA form, the CDR3 reads TGTGCCAGCAGTTCGTCACAGGGGAACACTGAAGCTTTCTTT. Residues: CASSSSQGNTEAFF. This chain uses TRBV28 with TRBJ1-1; the D gene is possibly TRBD1 (6 bases). Trimming removed 4 bases from V and 1 base from J, with 10 bases in between. The CDR3 loop spans 14 amino acids. CDR1 MDHEN and CDR2 SYDVKM come from the germline V gene.

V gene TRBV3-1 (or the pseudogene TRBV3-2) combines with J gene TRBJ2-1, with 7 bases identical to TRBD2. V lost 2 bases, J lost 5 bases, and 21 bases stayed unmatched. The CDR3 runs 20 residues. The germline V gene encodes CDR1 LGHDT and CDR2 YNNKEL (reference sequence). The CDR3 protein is CASSQTFREGNSGLNNEQFF. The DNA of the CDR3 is TGTGCCAGCAGCCAAACCTTTAGGGAGGGCAATAGCGGACTCAACAATGAGCAGTTCTTC.

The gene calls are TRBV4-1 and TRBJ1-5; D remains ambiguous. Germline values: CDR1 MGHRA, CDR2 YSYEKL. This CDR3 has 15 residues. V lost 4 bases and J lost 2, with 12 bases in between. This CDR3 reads CASSPVPPGNQPQHF. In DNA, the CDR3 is TGCGCCAGCAGCCCCGTCCCTCCGGGCAATCAGCCCCAGCATTTT.

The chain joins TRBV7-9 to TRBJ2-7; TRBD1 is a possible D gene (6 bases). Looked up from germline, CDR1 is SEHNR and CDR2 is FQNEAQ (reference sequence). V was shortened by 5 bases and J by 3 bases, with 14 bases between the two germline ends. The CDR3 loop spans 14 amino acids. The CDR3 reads CASSLAGTNYEQYF. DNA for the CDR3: TGTGCCAGCAGCCTCGCCGGGACAAACTACGAGCAGTACTTC.

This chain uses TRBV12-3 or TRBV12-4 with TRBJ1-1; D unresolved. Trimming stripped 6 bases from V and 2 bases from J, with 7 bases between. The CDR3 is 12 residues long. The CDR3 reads CASREQNTEAFF. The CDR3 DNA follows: TGTGCCAGCAGGGAGCAAAACACTGAAGCTTTCTTT.

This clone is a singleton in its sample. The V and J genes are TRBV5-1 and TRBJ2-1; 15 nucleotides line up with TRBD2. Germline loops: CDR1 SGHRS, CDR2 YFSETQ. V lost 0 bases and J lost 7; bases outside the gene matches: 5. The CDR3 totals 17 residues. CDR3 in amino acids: CASSLGVGTSGRNEQFF. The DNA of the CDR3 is TGCGCCAGCAGCTTGGGAGTTGGGACTAGCGGGAGGAATGAGCAGTTCTTC.

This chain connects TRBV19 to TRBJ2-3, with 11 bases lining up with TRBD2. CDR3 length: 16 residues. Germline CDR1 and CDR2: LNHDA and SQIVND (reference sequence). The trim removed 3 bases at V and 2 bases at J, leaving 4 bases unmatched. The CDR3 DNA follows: TGTGCCAGTAGTATGGGACTAGCGGATCCCACAGATACGCAGTATTTT. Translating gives CASSMGLADPTDTQYF. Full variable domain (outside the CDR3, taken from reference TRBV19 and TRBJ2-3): DGGITQSPKYLFRKEGQNVTLSCEQNLNHDAMYWYRQDPGQGLRLIYYSQIVNDFQKGDIAEGYSVSREKKESFPLTVTSAQKNPTAFYLCASSMGLADPTDTQYFGPGTRLTVL.

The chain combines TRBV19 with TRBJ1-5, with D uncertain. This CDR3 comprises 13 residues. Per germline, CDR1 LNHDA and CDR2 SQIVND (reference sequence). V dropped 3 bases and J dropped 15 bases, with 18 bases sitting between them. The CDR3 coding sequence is TGTGCCAGTAGTATGGGTGTTGGGCGTGAGGGGCATTTT. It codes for CASSMGVGREGHF.

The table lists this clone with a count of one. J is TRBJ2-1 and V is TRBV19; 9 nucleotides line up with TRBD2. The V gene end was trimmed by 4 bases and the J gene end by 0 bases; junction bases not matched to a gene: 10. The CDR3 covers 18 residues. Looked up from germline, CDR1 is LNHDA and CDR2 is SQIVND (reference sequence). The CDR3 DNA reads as TGTGCCAGTAGTAGATCAGGTAGCGGGAGTTCCTCCTACAATGAGCAGTTCTTC. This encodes CASSRSGSGSSSYNEQFF. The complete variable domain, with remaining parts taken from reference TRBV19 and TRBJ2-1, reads DGGITQSPKYLFRKEGQNVTLSCEQNLNHDAMYWYRQDPGQGLRLIYYSQIVNDFQKGDIAEGYSVSREKKESFPLTVTSAQKNPTAFYLCASSRSGSGSSSYNEQFFGPGTRLTVL.

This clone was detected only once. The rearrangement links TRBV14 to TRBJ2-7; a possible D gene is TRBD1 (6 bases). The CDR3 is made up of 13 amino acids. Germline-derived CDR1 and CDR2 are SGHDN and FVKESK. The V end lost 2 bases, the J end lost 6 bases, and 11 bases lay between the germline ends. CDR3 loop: CASSQLQGTEQYF. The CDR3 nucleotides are TGTGCCAGCAGCCAACTACAGGGAACCGAGCAGTACTTC.

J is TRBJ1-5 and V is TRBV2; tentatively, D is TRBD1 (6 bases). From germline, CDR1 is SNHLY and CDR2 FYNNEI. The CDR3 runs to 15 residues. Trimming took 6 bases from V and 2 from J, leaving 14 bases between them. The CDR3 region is CASRRLQGGNQPQHF. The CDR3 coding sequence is TGTGCCAGCAGAAGGTTACAGGGCGGCAATCAGCCCCAGCATTTT.

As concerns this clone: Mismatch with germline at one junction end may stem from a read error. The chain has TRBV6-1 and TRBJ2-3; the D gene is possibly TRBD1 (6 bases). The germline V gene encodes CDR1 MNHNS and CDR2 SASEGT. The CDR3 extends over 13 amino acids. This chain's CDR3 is CASSEGRGDTQYF. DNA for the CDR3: TGTGCCAGCAGCGAAGGAAGGGGGGATACGCAGTATTTT.

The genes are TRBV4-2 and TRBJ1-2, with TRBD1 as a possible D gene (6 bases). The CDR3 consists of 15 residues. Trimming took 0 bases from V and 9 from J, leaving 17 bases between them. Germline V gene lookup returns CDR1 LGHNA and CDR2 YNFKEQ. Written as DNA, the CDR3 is TGTGCCAGCAGCCAAGATGGGACATCTTTTATGAGCTACACCTTC. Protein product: CASSQDGTSFMSYTF.

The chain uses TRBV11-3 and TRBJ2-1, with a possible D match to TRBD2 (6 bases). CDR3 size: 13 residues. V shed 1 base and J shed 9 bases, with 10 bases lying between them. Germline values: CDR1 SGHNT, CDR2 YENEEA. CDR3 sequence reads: CASSLVLGGEQFF. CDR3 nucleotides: TGTGCCAGCAGCTTAGTACTGGGGGGTGAGCAGTTCTTC.

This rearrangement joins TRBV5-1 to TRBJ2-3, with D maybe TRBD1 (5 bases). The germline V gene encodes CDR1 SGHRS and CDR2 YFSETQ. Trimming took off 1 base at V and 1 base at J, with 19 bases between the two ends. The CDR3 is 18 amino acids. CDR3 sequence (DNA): TGCGCCAGCAGCTTGCTTTCGGGCGCGAAAGGGGGCACAGATACGCAGTATTTT. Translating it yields CASSLLSGAKGGTDTQYF.

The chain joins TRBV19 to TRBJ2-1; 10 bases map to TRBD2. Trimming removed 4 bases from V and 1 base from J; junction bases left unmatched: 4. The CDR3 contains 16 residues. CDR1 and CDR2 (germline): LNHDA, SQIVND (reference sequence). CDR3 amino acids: CASSRIAGGSYNEQFF. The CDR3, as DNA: TGTGCCAGTAGTAGGATAGCGGGAGGATCCTACAATGAGCAGTTCTTC.

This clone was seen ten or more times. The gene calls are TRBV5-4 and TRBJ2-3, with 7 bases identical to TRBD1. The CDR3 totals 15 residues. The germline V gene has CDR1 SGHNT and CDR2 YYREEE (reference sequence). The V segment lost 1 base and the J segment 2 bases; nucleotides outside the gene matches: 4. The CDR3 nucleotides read TGTGCCAGCAGCTTGACAGGGGCGTACACAGATACGCAGTATTTT. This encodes CASSLTGAYTDTQYF.

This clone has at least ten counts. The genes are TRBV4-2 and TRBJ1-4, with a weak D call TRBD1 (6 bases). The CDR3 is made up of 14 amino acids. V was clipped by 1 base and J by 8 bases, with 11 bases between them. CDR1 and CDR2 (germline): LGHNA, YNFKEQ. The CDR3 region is CASSQVPRGEKLFF. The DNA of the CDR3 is TGTGCCAGCAGCCAAGTACCCAGGGGAGAAAAACTGTTTTTT.

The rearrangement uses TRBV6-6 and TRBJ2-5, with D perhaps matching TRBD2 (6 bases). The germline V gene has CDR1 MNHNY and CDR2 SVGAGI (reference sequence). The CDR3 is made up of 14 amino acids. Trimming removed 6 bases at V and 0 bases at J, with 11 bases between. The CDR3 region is CASRGGLYQETQYF. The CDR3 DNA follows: TGTGCCAGCAGGGGGGGATTGTACCAAGAGACCCAGTACTTC.

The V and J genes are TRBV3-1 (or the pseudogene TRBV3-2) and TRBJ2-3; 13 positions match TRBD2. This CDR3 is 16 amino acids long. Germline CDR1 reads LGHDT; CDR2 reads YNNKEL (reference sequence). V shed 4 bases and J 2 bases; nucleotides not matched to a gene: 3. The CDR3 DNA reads TGTGCCAGCAGCCGAGGACTAGCGGGGGACACAGATACGCAGTATTTT. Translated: CASSRGLAGDTDTQYF.